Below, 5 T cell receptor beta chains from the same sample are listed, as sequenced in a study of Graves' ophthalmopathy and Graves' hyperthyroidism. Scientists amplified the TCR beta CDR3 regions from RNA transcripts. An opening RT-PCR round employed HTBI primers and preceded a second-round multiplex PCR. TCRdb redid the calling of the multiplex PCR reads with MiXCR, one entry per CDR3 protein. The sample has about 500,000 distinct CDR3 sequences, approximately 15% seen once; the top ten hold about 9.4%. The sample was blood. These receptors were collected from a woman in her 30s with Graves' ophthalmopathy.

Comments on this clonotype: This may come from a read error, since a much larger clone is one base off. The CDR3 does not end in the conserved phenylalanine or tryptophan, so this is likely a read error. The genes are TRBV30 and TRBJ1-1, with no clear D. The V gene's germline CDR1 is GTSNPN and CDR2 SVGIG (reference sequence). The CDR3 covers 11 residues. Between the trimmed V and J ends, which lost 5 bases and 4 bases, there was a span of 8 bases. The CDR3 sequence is CAWLDGTEAFL. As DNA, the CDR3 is TGTGCCTGGCTAGATGGCACTGAAGCTTTCTTG.

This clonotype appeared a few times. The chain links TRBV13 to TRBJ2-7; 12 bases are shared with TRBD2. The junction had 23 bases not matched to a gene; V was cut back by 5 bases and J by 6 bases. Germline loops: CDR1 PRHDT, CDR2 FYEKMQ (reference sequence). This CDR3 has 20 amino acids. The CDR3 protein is CASSQGEGGSWTSGAGEQYF. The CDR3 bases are TGTGCCAGCAGCCAGGGTGAGGGGGGCTCCTGGACTAGCGGGGCCGGCGAGCAGTACTTC.

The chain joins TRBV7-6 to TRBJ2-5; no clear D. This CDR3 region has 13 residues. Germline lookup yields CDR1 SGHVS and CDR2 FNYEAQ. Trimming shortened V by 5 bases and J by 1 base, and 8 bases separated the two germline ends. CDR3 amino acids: CASSPETQETQYF. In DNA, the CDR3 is TGTGCCAGCAGCCCAGAGACCCAAGAGACCCAGTACTTC.

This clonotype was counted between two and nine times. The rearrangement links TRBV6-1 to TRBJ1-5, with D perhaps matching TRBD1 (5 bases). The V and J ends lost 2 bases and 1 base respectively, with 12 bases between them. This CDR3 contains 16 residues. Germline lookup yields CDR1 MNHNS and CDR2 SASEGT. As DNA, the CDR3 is TGTGCCAGCAGTGAAATCGGGGGAAGGAGCAATCAGCCCCAGCATTTT. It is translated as CASSEIGGRSNQPQHF.

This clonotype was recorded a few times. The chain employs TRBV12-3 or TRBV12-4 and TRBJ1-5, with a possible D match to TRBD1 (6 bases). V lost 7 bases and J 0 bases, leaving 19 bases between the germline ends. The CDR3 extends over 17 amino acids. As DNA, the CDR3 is TGTGCCAGCACAGGCGGGGGACAAAAATATAGCAATCAGCCCCAGCATTTT. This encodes CASTGGGQKYSNQPQHF.